This T cell receptor beta chain was documented in a study of CD8 T cells in ankylosing spondylitis. A quantitative 5'-RACE method, one with molecular barcodes, was used to make TCR beta libraries. TCRdb processed the 5' RACE reads anew with MiXCR; each CDR3 protein has one entry. Of about 240,000 distinct CDR3 sequences in the sample, approximately 9% were seen once. The CDR3 consists of 16 residues. CDR1 is LGHNA, CDR2 YNFKEQ, per germline. The V and J ends lost 1 base and 1 base respectively, with 13 bases between them. This clonotype was counted at least ten times. Its antigen is currently unknown. Regarding the study as a whole: Relatively scarce in peripheral blood, disease-linked clones were CD8+. Reported data indicate significant enrichment of disease-linked clones within matched ankylosing spondylitis synovial fluid. In reactive arthritis synovial fluid and blood, some motif variants had been reported before.

This chain links TRBV4-2 with TRBJ1-1, with D possibly TRBD1 on 6 matching bases. The sequence derives from a male donor with ankylosing spondylitis or in good health (not recorded which). The sample taken for sequencing was blood, either unsorted or a sorted T cell fraction (not recorded which). CDR3 sequence reads: CASSQVGGRGNTEAFF. DNA of the CDR3: TGTGCCAGCAGCCAAGTCGGGGGGCGGGGGAACACTGAAGCTTTCTTT.